The present TCR beta chain was sequenced within a study of OX40 agonist ivuxolimab in advanced cancers. General study points: Antigen specificity of clonally expanded peripheral T cells was not established.

Sequenced by immunoSEQ multiplex PCR; TCRdb stores in-frame clones only, minus some. This table has more than 65,000 clones, 85% appearing once. Concerning this clone itself: Its specificity is unknown.

The CDR3 has 15 residues. Trimming removed 7 bases at V and 0 bases at J, with 14 bases between. Germline loops: CDR1 SNHLY, CDR2 FYNNEI. The chain links TRBV2 to TRBJ2-3, with D perhaps matching TRBD1 (6 bases). This TCR was recovered from an adult with an advanced solid tumor such as melanoma, head and neck, liver or kidney cancer. The source material was CD4+ or CD8+ T cells sorted from blood, sampled in a trial of the OX40 agonist ivuxolimab. CDR3 in DNA: TGTGCCAGCAATCGACAGGTTTTAAGCACAGATACGCAGTATTTT. This encodes CASNRQVLSTDTQYF. The full variable domain, completed using reference TRBV2 and TRBJ2-3, is EPEVTQTPSHQVTQMGQEVILRCVPISNHLYFYWYRQILGQKVEFLVSFYNNEISEKSEIFDDQFSVERPDGSNFTLKIRSTKLEDSAMYFCASNRQVLSTDTQYFGPGTRLTVL.